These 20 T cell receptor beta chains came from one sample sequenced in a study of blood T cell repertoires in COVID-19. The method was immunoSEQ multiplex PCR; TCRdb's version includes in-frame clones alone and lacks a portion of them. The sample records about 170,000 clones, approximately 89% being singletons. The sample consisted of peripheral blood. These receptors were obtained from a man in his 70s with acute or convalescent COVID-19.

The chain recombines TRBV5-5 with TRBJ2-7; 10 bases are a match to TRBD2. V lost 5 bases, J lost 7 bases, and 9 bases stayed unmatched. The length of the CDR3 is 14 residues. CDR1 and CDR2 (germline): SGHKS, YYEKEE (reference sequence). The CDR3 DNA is TGTGCCAGCAGTTGGGCTAGCGGGGGCCCGGAGCAGTACTTC. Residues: CASSWASGGPEQYF. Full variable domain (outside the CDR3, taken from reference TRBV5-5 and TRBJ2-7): DAGVTQSPTHLIKTRGQQVTLRCSPISGHKSVSWYQQVLGQGPQFIFQYYEKEERGRGNFPDRFSARQFPNYSSELNVNALLLGDSALYLCASSWASGGPEQYFGPGTRLTVT.

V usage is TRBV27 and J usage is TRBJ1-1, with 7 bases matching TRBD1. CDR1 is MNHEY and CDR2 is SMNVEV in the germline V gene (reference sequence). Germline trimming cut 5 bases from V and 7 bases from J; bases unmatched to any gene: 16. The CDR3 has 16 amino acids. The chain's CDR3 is CASSPSLGQATFEAFF. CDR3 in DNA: TGTGCCAGCAGTCCGAGCTTAGGACAGGCGACTTTTGAAGCTTTCTTT.

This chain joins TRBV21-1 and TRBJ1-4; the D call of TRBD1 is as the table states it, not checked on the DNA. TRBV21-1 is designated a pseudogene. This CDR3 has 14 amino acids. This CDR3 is CATEWGHGRGKLFF. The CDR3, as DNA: TGTGCCACCGAGTGGGGACACGGACGGGGAAAACTGTTTTTT.

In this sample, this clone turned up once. CDR3 sequence: CASSQAGREQYF. In DNA form, the CDR3 reads TGTGCCAGCAGCCAAGCAGGTCGGGAGCAGTACTTC. The genes are TRBV3-1 (or the pseudogene TRBV3-2) and TRBJ2-7; D is unclear. CDR3 length equals 12 residues. Looked up from germline, CDR1 is LGHDT and CDR2 is YNNKEL (reference sequence). The ends were cut back, 1 base at V and 7 bases at J, with 8 bases in the middle.

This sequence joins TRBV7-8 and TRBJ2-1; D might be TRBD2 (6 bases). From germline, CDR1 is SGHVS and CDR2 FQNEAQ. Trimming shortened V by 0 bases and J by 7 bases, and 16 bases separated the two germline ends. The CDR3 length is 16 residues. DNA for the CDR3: TGTGCCAGCAGCTTAGCGCGACTAGTAATCAGGAATGAGCAGTTCTTC. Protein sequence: CASSLARLVIRNEQFF.

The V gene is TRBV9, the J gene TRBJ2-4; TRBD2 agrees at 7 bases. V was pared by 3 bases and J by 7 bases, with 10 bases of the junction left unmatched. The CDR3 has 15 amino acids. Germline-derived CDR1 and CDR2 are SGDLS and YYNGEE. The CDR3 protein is CASSAAERGFNIQYF. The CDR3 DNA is TGTGCCAGCAGCGCCGCTGAGCGGGGTTTTAACATTCAGTACTTC.

The CDR3 sequence: CASSQDLANTYEQYF. DNA for the CDR3: TGTGCCAGCAGCCAAGACCTAGCGAACACCTACGAGCAGTACTTC. The genes are TRBV4-2 and TRBJ2-7, with a possible D match to TRBD2 (6 bases). CDR3 length: 15 amino acids. Between the trimmed V and J ends, which lost 0 bases and 2 bases, there was a span of 11 bases. Germline V gene data show CDR1 as LGHNA and CDR2 as YNFKEQ.

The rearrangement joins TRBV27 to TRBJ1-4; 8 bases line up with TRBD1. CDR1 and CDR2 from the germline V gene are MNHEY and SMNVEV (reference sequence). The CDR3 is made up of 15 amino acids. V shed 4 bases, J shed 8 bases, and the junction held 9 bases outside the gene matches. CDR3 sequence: CASSSTGGFVEKLFF. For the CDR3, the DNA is TGTGCCAGCAGTTCAACAGGGGGGTTTGTGGAAAAACTGTTTTTT. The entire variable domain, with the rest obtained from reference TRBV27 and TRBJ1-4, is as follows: EAQVTQNPRYLITVTGKKLTVTCSQNMNHEYMSWYRQDPGLGLRQIYYSMNVEVTDKGDVPEGYKVSRKEKRNFPLILESPSPNQTSLYFCASSSTGGFVEKLFFGSGTQLSVL.

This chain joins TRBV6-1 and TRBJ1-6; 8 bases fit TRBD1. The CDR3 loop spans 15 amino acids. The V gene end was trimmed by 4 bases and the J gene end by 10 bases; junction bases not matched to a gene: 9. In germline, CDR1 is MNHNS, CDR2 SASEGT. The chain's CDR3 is CASSAAAGGESPLHF. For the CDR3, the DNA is TGTGCCAGCAGTGCAGCCGCAGGGGGCGAATCACCCCTCCACTTT.

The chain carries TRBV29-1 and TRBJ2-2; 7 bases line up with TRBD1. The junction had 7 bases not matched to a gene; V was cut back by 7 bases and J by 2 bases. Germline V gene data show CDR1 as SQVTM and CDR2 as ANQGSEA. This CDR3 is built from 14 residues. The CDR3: CSGAGTANTGELFF. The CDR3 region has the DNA TGCAGCGGTGCCGGGACAGCTAACACCGGGGAGCTGTTTTTT.

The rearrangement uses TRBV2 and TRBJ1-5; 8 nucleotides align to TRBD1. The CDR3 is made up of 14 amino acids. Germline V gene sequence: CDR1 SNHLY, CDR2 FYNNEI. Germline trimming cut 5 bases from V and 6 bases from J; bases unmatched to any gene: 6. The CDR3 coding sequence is TGTGCCAGCAGTCAAGGACAGGGCGGTCAGCCCCAGCATTTT. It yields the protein CASSQGQGGQPQHF.

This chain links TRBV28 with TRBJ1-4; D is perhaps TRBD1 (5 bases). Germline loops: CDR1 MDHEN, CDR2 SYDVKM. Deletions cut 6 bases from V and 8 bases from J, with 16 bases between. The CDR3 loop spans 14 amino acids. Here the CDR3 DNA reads TGTGCCAGCAGCCCGATGGGGGAGGAGGAAAAACTGTTTTTT. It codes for CASSPMGEEEKLFF.

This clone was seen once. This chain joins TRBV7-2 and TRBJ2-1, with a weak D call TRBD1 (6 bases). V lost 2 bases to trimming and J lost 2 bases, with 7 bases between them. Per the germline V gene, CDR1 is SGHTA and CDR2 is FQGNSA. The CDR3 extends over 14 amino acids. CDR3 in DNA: TGTGCCAGCAGCTTAAGACAGGCCTACAATGAGCAGTTCTTC. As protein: CASSLRQAYNEQFF.

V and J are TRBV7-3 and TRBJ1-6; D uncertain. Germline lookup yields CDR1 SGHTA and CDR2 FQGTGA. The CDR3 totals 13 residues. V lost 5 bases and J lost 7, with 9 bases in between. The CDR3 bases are TGTGCCAGCAGCCTCTCTATAAATTCACCCCTCCACTTT. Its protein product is CASSLSINSPLHF.

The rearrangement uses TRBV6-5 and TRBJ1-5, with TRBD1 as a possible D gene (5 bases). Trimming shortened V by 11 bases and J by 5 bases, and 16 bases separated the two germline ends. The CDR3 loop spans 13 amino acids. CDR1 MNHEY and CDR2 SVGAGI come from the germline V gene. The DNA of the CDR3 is TGTGCCGGGGGGTCCGGGACGCATCAGCCCCAGCATTTT. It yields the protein CAGGSGTHQPQHF.

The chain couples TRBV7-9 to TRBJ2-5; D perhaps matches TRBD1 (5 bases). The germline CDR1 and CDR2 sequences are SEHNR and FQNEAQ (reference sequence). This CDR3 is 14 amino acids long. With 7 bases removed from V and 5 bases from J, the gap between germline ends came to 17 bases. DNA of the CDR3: TGTGCCAGCAACCAGGAGTGGACAAGGGAGACCCAGTACTTC. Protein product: CASNQEWTRETQYF.

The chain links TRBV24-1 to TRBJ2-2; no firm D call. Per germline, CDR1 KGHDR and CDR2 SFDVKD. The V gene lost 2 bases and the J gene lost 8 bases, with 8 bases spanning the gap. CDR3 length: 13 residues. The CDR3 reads CATSDSAAGELFF. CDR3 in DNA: TGTGCCACCAGTGATTCGGCGGCGGGGGAGCTGTTTTTT.

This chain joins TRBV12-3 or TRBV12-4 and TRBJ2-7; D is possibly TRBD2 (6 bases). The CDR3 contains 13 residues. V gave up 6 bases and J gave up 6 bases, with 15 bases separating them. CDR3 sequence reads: CASRPRRASEQYF. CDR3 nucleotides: TGTGCCAGCAGGCCTAGGAGGGCAAGCGAGCAGTACTTC.

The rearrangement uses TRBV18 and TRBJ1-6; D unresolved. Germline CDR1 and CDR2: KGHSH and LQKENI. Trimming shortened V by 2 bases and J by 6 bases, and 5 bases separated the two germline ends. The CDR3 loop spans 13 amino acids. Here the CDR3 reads CASSPSVNSPLHF. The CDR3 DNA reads TGTGCCAGCTCACCATCGGTTAATTCACCCCTCCACTTT.

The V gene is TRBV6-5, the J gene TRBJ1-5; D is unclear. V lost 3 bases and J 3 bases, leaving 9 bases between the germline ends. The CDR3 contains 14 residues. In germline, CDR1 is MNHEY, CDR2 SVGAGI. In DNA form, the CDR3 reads TGTGCCAGCAGTTATCGACTCTCCAATCAGCCCCAGCATTTT. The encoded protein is CASSYRLSNQPQHF.